The clone carrying this TCR beta chain was found once. Its specificity is not known. The germline V gene encodes CDR1 SGHAT and CDR2 FQNNGV. The CDR3 sequence is 12 residues long. The V end was cut by 4 bases, the J end by 4 bases, with 6 bases between. Repertoires were generated with immunoSEQ multiplex PCR, while TCRdb's copy carries only in-frame clones and drops some. Of about 97,000 clones in the sample, around nine tenths were seen once. The sample comes from a study of graft-versus-host responses after intestinal transplantation. Study-wide context: Transplant recipients had multivisceral, liver-intestinal, or isolated intestinal grafts. Anti-thymocyte globulin induction was given to all recipients, followed by tacrolimus and steroids for around three years. Findings and caveats of the study: The highest levels of circulating GvH clones went along with early declines in HvG clones after transplant.

The sequencing here drew on PBMCs, taken about 440 days after intestinal transplant. The sequence came from a human patient who received an intestinal transplant, so some T cells may come from the graft donor. The chain couples TRBV11-2 to TRBJ2-3; D might be TRBD2 (6 bases). The DNA for the CDR3 is TGTGCCAGCAGCTCGGGGGCAGATACGCAGTATTTT. Translated: CASSSGADTQYF.